These T cell receptor beta chains were read from a single sample in a study of blood T cell repertoires in COVID-19. The data were produced by immunoSEQ multiplex PCR, yet TCRdb's version contains in-frame clones alone and is incomplete. The data show roughly 350,000 clones, more than 85% seen once. The sample taken for sequencing was PBMCs or T cells enriched from blood (not recorded which). The source is a young woman who had recovered from COVID-19. The CDR3 runs from the conserved cysteine through the conserved F or W. Each record gives: CDR3 DNA, CDR3 protein, J gene, V gene, D gene, clone size, CDR3 length. A D gene is named only where the DNA matches it firmly. Not all rows give a size; the values are once, few, many and, for expanded clones, a class.

CDR3 DNA: TGTGCCACCAGTGATTTATCGACAGGAAGAGGCGATGAGCAGTTCTTC
CDR3 protein: CATSDLSTGRGDEQFF
J gene: TRBJ2-1
V gene: TRBV24-1
D gene: NA
clone size: NA
CDR3 length: 16

CDR3 DNA: TGCGCCAGCAGCTTGGATTTAGAGGGGGCCACTGAAGCTTTCTTT
CDR3 protein: CASSLDLEGATEAFF
J gene: TRBJ1-1
V gene: TRBV5-1
D gene: TRBD1
clone size: NA
CDR3 length: 15

CDR3 DNA: TGTGCCAGCAGCCTGGGACAGAGCACAGATACGCAGTATTTT
CDR3 protein: CASSLGQSTDTQYF
J gene: TRBJ2-3
V gene: TRBV11-2
D gene: TRBD1
clone size: NA
CDR3 length: 14

CDR3 DNA: TGCGCCAGCAGCCAGATGGGCAGGACAGGGATCAATGAGCAGTTCTTC
CDR3 protein: CASSQMGRTGINEQFF
J gene: TRBJ2-1
V gene: TRBV4-1
D gene: TRBD1
clone size: NA
CDR3 length: 16

CDR3 DNA: TGTGCCAGCAGCTCCGGACAGCCGATTAACTATGGCTACACCTTC
CDR3 protein: CASSSGQPINYGYTF
J gene: TRBJ1-2
V gene: TRBV21-1
D gene: NA
clone size: once
CDR3 length: 15

CDR3 DNA: TGCAGTGCTAGTGGCCTCCCAATGGGCGTTCAGTACTTC
CDR3 protein: CSASGLPMGVQYF
J gene: TRBJ2-4
V gene: TRBV20-1
D gene: NA
clone size: NA
CDR3 length: 13

CDR3 DNA: TGTGCCAGCAGCTCGACAGGGTTTAATTCACCCCTCCACTTT
CDR3 protein: CASSSTGFNSPLHF
J gene: TRBJ1-6
V gene: TRBV6-2/TRBV6-3
D gene: TRBD1
clone size: NA
CDR3 length: 14

CDR3 DNA: TGTGCCAGCAGCTTAGGGCGGGAGGAGACCCAGTACTTC
CDR3 protein: CASSLGREETQYF
J gene: TRBJ2-5
V gene: TRBV11-3
D gene: TRBD2
clone size: NA
CDR3 length: 13

CDR3 DNA: TGTGCCAGCTCAACCCAGGGGGGCGGCACTGAAGCTTTCTTT
CDR3 protein: CASSTQGGGTEAFF
J gene: TRBJ1-1
V gene: TRBV18
D gene: TRBD1
clone size: NA
CDR3 length: 14

CDR3 DNA: TGTGCCTGGAACCATCCCGGGAAGGTTGGGAACATTCAGTACTTC
CDR3 protein: CAWNHPGKVGNIQYF
J gene: TRBJ2-4
V gene: TRBV30
D gene: NA
clone size: NA
CDR3 length: 15

CDR3 DNA: TGTGCCAGCAGCTTAGCACCACAGGGGAATGGCTACACCTTC
CDR3 protein: CASSLAPQGNGYTF
J gene: TRBJ1-2
V gene: TRBV7-8
D gene: TRBD1
clone size: NA
CDR3 length: 14

CDR3 DNA: TGTGCCAGCAGGCTTGCAGGGGGCCACGAGCAGTACTTC
CDR3 protein: CASRLAGGHEQYF
J gene: TRBJ2-7
V gene: TRBV14
D gene: TRBD1
clone size: NA
CDR3 length: 13

CDR3 DNA: TGTGCCAGCAGCCCTCAGGGGGCGGAAAATTCACCCCTCCACTTT
CDR3 protein: CASSPQGAENSPLHF
J gene: TRBJ1-6
V gene: TRBV27
D gene: TRBD1
clone size: NA
CDR3 length: 15

CDR3 DNA: TGTGCCAGCAGCTTAATTCCGAGCAGGGTGCTTAATTCACCCCTCCACTTT
CDR3 protein: CASSLIPSRVLNSPLHF
J gene: TRBJ1-6
V gene: TRBV11-2
D gene: NA
clone size: NA
CDR3 length: 17

CDR3 DNA: TGTGCCAGCTCACCGCCGAACCGGGGAATAACTGAAGCTTTCTTT
CDR3 protein: CASSPPNRGITEAFF
J gene: TRBJ1-1
V gene: TRBV18
D gene: NA
clone size: NA
CDR3 length: 15

CDR3 DNA: TGCGCCAGCAGCCAAGACGGCAGGGGCACAGATACGCAGTATTTT
CDR3 protein: CASSQDGRGTDTQYF
J gene: TRBJ2-3
V gene: TRBV4-1
D gene: NA
clone size: few
CDR3 length: 15

CDR3 DNA: TGTGCCACCAGCAGAGAACTCTCTAACTACGAGCAGTACTTC
CDR3 protein: CATSRELSNYEQYF
J gene: TRBJ2-7
V gene: TRBV15
D gene: NA
clone size: NA
CDR3 length: 14

CDR3 DNA: TGTGCCAGCAGTCCGCGGAGGCCCGCTGAGGGCAATCAGCCCCAGCATTTT
CDR3 protein: CASSPRRPAEGNQPQHF
J gene: TRBJ1-5
V gene: TRBV27
D gene: NA
clone size: NA
CDR3 length: 17

CDR3 DNA: TGTGCCAGCAGTCACAACTCCCAGGGTTATGGCTACACCTTC
CDR3 protein: CASSHNSQGYGYTF
J gene: TRBJ1-2
V gene: TRBV6-5
D gene: NA
clone size: NA
CDR3 length: 14

CDR3 DNA: TGTGCCAGCAGTGAATGGTGGGGCGGGGGGGCCTACAATGAGCAGTTCTTC
CDR3 protein: CASSEWWGGGAYNEQFF
J gene: TRBJ2-1
V gene: TRBV25-1
D gene: TRBD2
clone size: NA
CDR3 length: 17

CDR3 DNA: TGTGCCAGCAGCTGGGACACAAACACTGAAGCTTTCTTT
CDR3 protein: CASSWDTNTEAFF
J gene: TRBJ1-1
V gene: TRBV7-3
D gene: NA
clone size: NA
CDR3 length: 13

CDR3 DNA: TGCAGCGTTGGAGGGGGGGCGTCTAATGAAAAACTGTTTTTT
CDR3 protein: CSVGGGASNEKLFF
J gene: TRBJ1-4
V gene: TRBV29-1
D gene: NA
clone size: once
CDR3 length: 14

CDR3 DNA: TGTGCCAGTAGTAGGACCCCTGGGGGGTACACTGAAGCTTTCTTT
CDR3 protein: CASSRTPGGYTEAFF
J gene: TRBJ1-1
V gene: TRBV19
D gene: NA
clone size: NA
CDR3 length: 15

CDR3 DNA: TGTGCCATCAGTGAGGCCCAACAGGTCCCGTTCTTC
CDR3 protein: CAISEAQQVPFF
J gene: TRBJ2-1
V gene: TRBV10-3
D gene: NA
clone size: NA
CDR3 length: 12

CDR3 DNA: TGTGCCAGCAGCTTATCAGTCGAGACCCAGTACTTC
CDR3 protein: CASSLSVETQYF
J gene: TRBJ2-5
V gene: TRBV7-6
D gene: NA
clone size: NA
CDR3 length: 12

CDR3 DNA: TGTGCCAGCAGCTCCCAACGGGGGACTAGGGTCAATGAGCAGTTCTTC
CDR3 protein: CASSSQRGTRVNEQFF
J gene: TRBJ2-1
V gene: TRBV7-9
D gene: TRBD2
clone size: NA
CDR3 length: 16

CDR3 DNA: TGCAGTGCCTTGGACAGGGTCGGCTACACCTTC
CDR3 protein: CSALDRVGYTF
J gene: TRBJ1-2
V gene: TRBV20-1
D gene: TRBD1
clone size: NA
CDR3 length: 11

CDR3 DNA: TGCGCCAGCAGCCAAGGGACAGACATGAACACTGAAGCTTTCTTT
CDR3 protein: CASSQGTDMNTEAFF
J gene: TRBJ1-1
V gene: TRBV4-1
D gene: NA
clone size: NA
CDR3 length: 15

CDR3 DNA: TGTGCCAGCAGTAGATCCGGGAGCAATCAGCCCCAGCATTTT
CDR3 protein: CASSRSGSNQPQHF
J gene: TRBJ1-5
V gene: TRBV2
D gene: NA
clone size: NA
CDR3 length: 14

CDR3 DNA: TGTGCCAGCAGCTTAAGACAGGGGGTGGAAAATTCACCCCTCCACTTT
CDR3 protein: CASSLRQGVENSPLHF
J gene: TRBJ1-6
V gene: TRBV13
D gene: TRBD1
clone size: few
CDR3 length: 16

CDR3 DNA: TGTGCCAGCAGCCCCCCGCCGGGGGGGGTCTACAATGAGCAGTTCTTC
CDR3 protein: CASSPPPGGVYNEQFF
J gene: TRBJ2-1
V gene: TRBV7-9
D gene: TRBD2
clone size: NA
CDR3 length: 16

CDR3 DNA: TGTGCCAGCAGCCGCGCTAGCGGGACAACACAAGAGACCCAGTACTTC
CDR3 protein: CASSRASGTTQETQYF
J gene: TRBJ2-5
V gene: TRBV3-1/TRBV3-2
D gene: TRBD2
clone size: NA
CDR3 length: 16

CDR3 DNA: TGTGCCAGCAGCTCTCTCCAGGGGAAGAGCGGCTACACCTTC
CDR3 protein: CASSSLQGKSGYTF
J gene: TRBJ1-2
V gene: TRBV7-2
D gene: NA
clone size: few
CDR3 length: 14

CDR3 DNA: TGTGCCAGTAGTACAGGGGTATTGAGAAGGAACACTGAAGCTTTCTTT
CDR3 protein: CASSTGVLRRNTEAFF
J gene: TRBJ1-1
V gene: TRBV19
D gene: NA
clone size: NA
CDR3 length: 16

CDR3 DNA: TGTGCCAGCCTGAGCCCCCGGGAGACTCCCTACGAGCAGTACTTC
CDR3 protein: CASLSPRETPYEQYF
J gene: TRBJ2-7
V gene: TRBV6-6
D gene: NA
clone size: NA
CDR3 length: 15

CDR3 DNA: TGTGCCTGGAGGGGCAAAGCCTACGAGCAGTACTTC
CDR3 protein: CAWRGKAYEQYF
J gene: TRBJ2-7
V gene: TRBV30
D gene: NA
clone size: NA
CDR3 length: 12

CDR3 DNA: TGTGCCAGCAGCCCCGGGACTTCGCCATCAGATACGCAGTATTTT
CDR3 protein: CASSPGTSPSDTQYF
J gene: TRBJ2-3
V gene: TRBV7-2
D gene: NA
clone size: NA
CDR3 length: 15

CDR3 DNA: TGTGCCAGTAGCATAAAAAGGAGAGCTAACTATGGCTACACCTTC
CDR3 protein: CASSIKRRANYGYTF
J gene: TRBJ1-2
V gene: TRBV19
D gene: NA
clone size: once
CDR3 length: 15

CDR3 DNA: TGTGCCACCAGTGAGCCCGGTCTAAGCACAGATACGCAGTATTTT
CDR3 protein: CATSEPGLSTDTQYF
J gene: TRBJ2-3
V gene: TRBV24-1
D gene: NA
clone size: NA
CDR3 length: 15

CDR3 DNA: TGTGCCACCAGCGTAAACAGGGGCTCCTACGAGCAGTACTTC
CDR3 protein: CATSVNRGSYEQYF
J gene: TRBJ2-7
V gene: TRBV15
D gene: TRBD1
clone size: NA
CDR3 length: 14

CDR3 DNA: TGTGCCAGCAGCCAAGTTTTCGCGGGGGGGCCGAATGAGCAGTTCTTC
CDR3 protein: CASSQVFAGGPNEQFF
J gene: TRBJ2-1
V gene: TRBV3-1/TRBV3-2
D gene: TRBD2
clone size: NA
CDR3 length: 16

CDR3 DNA: TGCGCCAGCAGCGAAGCGGGACCTAGCTCCTACGAGCAGTACTTC
CDR3 protein: CASSEAGPSSYEQYF
J gene: TRBJ2-7
V gene: TRBV5-1
D gene: TRBD2
clone size: NA
CDR3 length: 15

CDR3 DNA: TGTGCCAGCAGGACAGGGAGCGGCTATGGCTACACCTTC
CDR3 protein: CASRTGSGYGYTF
J gene: TRBJ1-2
V gene: TRBV6-5
D gene: TRBD1
clone size: NA
CDR3 length: 13

CDR3 DNA: TGTGCCAGCAGTCTATGGACTAGCGGCTACACCTTC
CDR3 protein: CASSLWTSGYTF
J gene: TRBJ1-2
V gene: TRBV28
D gene: NA
clone size: NA
CDR3 length: 12

CDR3 DNA: TGCGCCAGCAACCTGGGCCACGAGCAGTACTTC
CDR3 protein: CASNLGHEQYF
J gene: TRBJ2-7
V gene: TRBV5-1
D gene: NA
clone size: NA
CDR3 length: 11

CDR3 DNA: TGCGCCAGCAGCTTGGGACAGTCCTACAATGAGCAGTTCTTC
CDR3 protein: CASSLGQSYNEQFF
J gene: TRBJ2-1
V gene: TRBV5-1
D gene: NA
clone size: NA
CDR3 length: 14

CDR3 DNA: TGTGCCAGCAGCTTCGGTCTGAGTAGCTCCTACGAGCAGTACTTC
CDR3 protein: CASSFGLSSSYEQYF
J gene: TRBJ2-7
V gene: TRBV11-2
D gene: NA
clone size: NA
CDR3 length: 15

CDR3 DNA: TGTGCCAGCAGCCAAGACAGGGCGGAGACCCAGTACTTC
CDR3 protein: CASSQDRAETQYF
J gene: TRBJ2-5
V gene: TRBV3-1/TRBV3-2
D gene: NA
clone size: NA
CDR3 length: 13

CDR3 DNA: TGTGCCAGCAGCTCAGGGGCCGCGAACACTGAAGCTTTCTTT
CDR3 protein: CASSSGAANTEAFF
J gene: TRBJ1-1
V gene: TRBV7-3
D gene: NA
clone size: NA
CDR3 length: 14

CDR3 DNA: TGTGCCAGTAGTACGGGGGTCGAGCAGTACTTC
CDR3 protein: CASSTGVEQYF
J gene: TRBJ2-7
V gene: TRBV19
D gene: NA
clone size: NA
CDR3 length: 11

CDR3 DNA: TGCGCCAGCAGCCAAGTTCTAGCAGAGGCGCAGTATTTT
CDR3 protein: CASSQVLAEAQYF
J gene: TRBJ2-3
V gene: TRBV4-1
D gene: NA
clone size: NA
CDR3 length: 13